This T cell receptor (beta chain) was documented in a study of early T cells in non-severe SARS-CoV-2 infection. One entry per CDR3 protein results from TCRdb running MiXCR on the 5' RACE reads. The data hold fewer than 60,000 distinct CDR3 sequences, with approximately 12% observed a single time. Trimming stripped 6 bases from V and 4 bases from J, with 9 bases between. The germline V gene encodes CDR1 SNHLY and CDR2 FYNNEI. This CDR3 contains 12 residues. Regarding the study as a whole: VDJdb matching skewed toward anti-spike CD8 responses, missing private and CD4 specificities.

To note about this clonotype: Its antigen is as yet unknown.

The chain employs TRBV2 and TRBJ1-1; tentatively, D is TRBD1 (6 bases). This receptor was identified in an adult who was a healthcare worker with PCR-confirmed SARS-CoV-2 infection or an uninfected control (not recorded which). Input material: whole blood. This CDR3 is CASRPGVTEAFF. Written as DNA, the CDR3 is TGTGCCAGCAGACCAGGGGTCACTGAAGCTTTCTTT.